The 25 T cell receptor beta chains below were found in one sample sequenced in a study of T-cell reconstitution after alpha-beta-depleted transplantation in children. Construction of the TCRbeta library involved unique molecular identifiers. TCRdb recomputed calls from the PCR reads with MiXCR, one row per CDR3 protein. The sample yields around 680,000 distinct CDR3 sequences, 16% seen once. Sample: PBMCs from the stem cell graft donor, taken from the stem cell graft. Receptor source: a human donor who donated a stem cell graft to a child with acute myeloid leukemia.

V and J are TRBV7-9 and TRBJ2-7; D unclear. CDR1 is SEHNR and CDR2 is FQNEAQ in the germline V gene (reference sequence). V was pared by 0 bases and J by 3 bases, with 9 bases between. The CDR3 runs to 14 residues. The CDR3 coding sequence is TGTGCCAGCAGCTTAGCTGACAACCGCTACGAGCAGTACGTC. Translated, it gives CASSLADNRYEQYV.

This clonotype was found a few times. This chain uses TRBV5-1 with TRBJ2-5; 7 bases map to TRBD2. The germline CDR1 and CDR2 sequences are SGHRS and YFSETQ. CDR3 length: 14 residues. V was clipped by 0 bases and J by 5 bases; unmatched bases: 4. The CDR3 region has the DNA TGCGCCAGCAGCTTGGAGCGGGAAGGGGAGACCCAGTACTTC. Translation: CASSLEREGETQYF.

A few counts support this clonotype. This chain uses TRBV7-2 with TRBJ2-3; 8 bases map to TRBD2. Germline V gene lookup returns CDR1 SGHTA and CDR2 FQGNSA. After removal of 0 bases from V and 3 bases from J, the junction contained 5 bases not matched to a gene. The CDR3 is made up of 16 amino acids. In nucleotides, the CDR3 is TGTGCCAGCAGCTTAGCGCGAGCGGGGGCGACAGATACGCAGTATTTT. Its translation: CASSLARAGATDTQYF.

This clonotype has a count of ten or more. CDR3 DNA sequence: TGCAGTGCTATACTAGCGGGGCGGAACAATGAGCAGTTCTTC. Its translation: CSAILAGRNNEQFF. The chain recombines TRBV20-1 with TRBJ2-1; 10 nucleotides match TRBD2. The CDR3 is 14 amino acids. From germline, CDR1 is DFQATT and CDR2 SNEGSKA (reference sequence). The J segment lost 5 bases and the V segment lost 4 bases, leaving 5 bases of the junction unmatched.

This clonotype was counted many times. The CDR3 reads CASSPGQAALNTEAFF. The DNA of the CDR3 is TGTGCCAGCAGCCCTGGACAGGCCGCCTTGAACACTGAAGCTTTCTTT. V usage is TRBV11-2 and J usage is TRBJ1-1; TRBD1 agrees at 7 bases. The CDR3 covers 16 residues. Germline values: CDR1 SGHAT, CDR2 FQNNGV. V lost 5 bases to trimming and J lost 0 bases; unmatched junction nucleotides: 9.

J is TRBJ1-1 and V is TRBV28; 7 bases line up with TRBD1. V shed 2 bases, J shed 9 bases, and the junction held 6 bases outside the gene matches. Germline lookup yields CDR1 MDHEN and CDR2 SYDVKM. CDR3 size: 13 residues. CDR3 coding DNA: TGTGCCAGCAGTTTAGGGGCGACAGGGCAAGCTTTCTTT. Translation gives CASSLGATGQAFF.

Many counts were recorded for this clonotype. V and J are TRBV29-1 and TRBJ1-1; D unresolved. The V end lost 7 bases, the J end lost 6 bases, and 18 bases lay between the germline ends. Germline CDR1 SQVTM, CDR2 ANQGSEA. CDR3 length: 13 residues. In DNA form, the CDR3 reads TGCAGCGCCTCGGTAGGGCTAAGCGCTGAAGCTTTCTTT. Protein product: CSASVGLSAEAFF.

This clonotype was recorded at least ten times. V gene TRBV20-1 combines with J gene TRBJ1-1; 10 nucleotides align to TRBD1. V dropped 2 bases and J dropped 4; count of bases not matched to a gene: 4. Germline V gene lookup returns CDR1 DFQATT and CDR2 SNEGSKA (reference sequence). This CDR3 is 14 amino acids long. The CDR3 region has the DNA TGCAGTGCTAGAAGGACAGGGGGGATCACTGAAGCTTTCTTT. Translation: CSARRTGGITEAFF.

This clonotype occurred a few times. The chain uses TRBV11-2 and TRBJ2-1; D is perhaps TRBD2 (5 bases). In germline, CDR1 is SGHAT, CDR2 FQNNGV. V lost 3 bases and J 5 bases, leaving 14 bases between the germline ends. The length of the CDR3 is 15 residues. The CDR3 protein is CASSFGETTNNEQFF. The CDR3 DNA reads as TGTGCCAGCAGCTTTGGCGAGACGACTAACAATGAGCAGTTCTTC.

The CDR3 sequence: CSATRDRDLNQPQHF. The DNA of the CDR3 is TGCAGTGCTACCCGGGACAGGGATTTAAATCAGCCCCAGCATTTT. The chain employs TRBV20-1 and TRBJ1-5, with 9 nucleotides matching TRBD1. The length of the CDR3 is 15 residues. The V gene's germline CDR1 is DFQATT and CDR2 SNEGSKA (reference sequence). Losses at the gene ends were 4 bases for V and 4 bases for J; bases not matched to a gene: 8.

Note on this clonotype: A much more abundant neighbour one base away suggests this may be a read error. This sequence joins TRBV20-1 and TRBJ2-5; the D is unclear. The CDR3 contains 13 residues. Germline CDR1 and CDR2: DFQATT and SNEGSKA (reference sequence). The CDR3 bases are TGCAGTGCTAGAAACGCCCTAACAGAGAACCAGTACTTC. It encodes CSARNALTENQYF.

Comment on this clonotype: The conserved phenylalanine or tryptophan is not found at the CDR3 terminus, so this likely reflects a read error. This sequence joins TRBV20-1 and TRBJ1-6; maybe TRBD1 (5 bases). Trimming removed 3 bases from V and 9 bases from J, with 15 bases in between. The CDR3 is made up of 14 amino acids. Germline lookup yields CDR1 DFQATT and CDR2 SNEGSKA (reference sequence). CDR3 sequence: CSARVGTQGSPLHL. The CDR3 nucleotides read TGCAGTGCTAGGGTCGGGACCCAAGGTTCACCCCTCCACTTA.

This clonotype was counted at least ten times. V usage is TRBV10-3 and J usage is TRBJ2-3; 7 bases align to TRBD1. The ends lost 6 bases at V and 1 base at J; junction bases unmatched: 4. Germline-derived CDR1 and CDR2 are ENHRY and SYGVKD. The CDR3 contains 14 residues. Here the CDR3 DNA reads TGTGCCATCAGCGAAGGACAGGGCACAGATACGCAGTATTTT. Amino acid sequence: CAISEGQGTDTQYF.

This clonotype appeared a few times. The rearrangement joins TRBV12-3 or TRBV12-4 to TRBJ2-4; no firm D call. The CDR3 loop spans 13 amino acids. With 6 bases removed from V and 7 bases from J, the gap between germline ends came to 13 bases. CDR3 bases: TGTGCCAGCAGCCTTGGGGTACAGAACATTCAGTACTTC. This gives the protein CASSLGVQNIQYF.

This clonotype was detected only a few times. The rearrangement links TRBV7-2 to TRBJ1-2; D is uncertain. Germline V gene sequence: CDR1 SGHTA, CDR2 FQGNSA. There are 13 residues in the CDR3. Trimming removed 1 base from V and 4 bases from J, with 7 bases in between. CDR3: CASSLDKSYGYTF. The CDR3 DNA reads as TGTGCCAGCAGCTTAGACAAGTCCTATGGCTACACCTTC. The complete variable domain, with remaining parts taken from reference TRBV7-2 and TRBJ1-2, reads GAGVSQSPSNKVTEKGKDVELRCDPISGHTALYWYRQSLGQGLEFLIYFQGNSAPDKSGLPSDRFSAERTGGSVSTLTIQRTQQEDSAVYLCASSLDKSYGYTFGSGTRLTVV.

This clonotype has a handful of counts. The gene calls are TRBV9 and TRBJ1-1; no firm D call. The CDR3 is 13 amino acids. Germline V gene lookup returns CDR1 SGDLS and CDR2 YYNGEE. Trimming pared 3 bases from V and 5 bases from J, leaving 11 bases between. The CDR3 reads CASSAGGLTEAFF. The CDR3 DNA sequence: TGTGCCAGCAGCGCCGGTGGACTTACTGAAGCTTTCTTT.

The chain's CDR3 is CASGRGPDTQYF. CDR3 DNA: TGTGCCAGCGGCCGGGGACCAGATACGCAGTATTTT. The chain couples TRBV6-1 to TRBJ2-3, with D perhaps assigned TRBD1 or TRBD2 (5 bases each). Trimming took 8 bases from V and 4 from J, leaving 10 bases between them. Germline CDR1 and CDR2: MNHNS and SASEGT. The CDR3 contains 12 residues.

This clonotype was observed at least ten times. This chain links TRBV20-1 with TRBJ2-7; 10 bases map to TRBD2. CDR3 length: 12 amino acids. The germline V gene has CDR1 DFQATT and CDR2 SNEGSKA (reference sequence). Trimming cost V 7 bases and J 4 bases; bases outside gene matches: 4. The CDR3 sequence: CSVPTSGYEQYF. For the CDR3, the DNA is TGCAGTGTCCCGACTAGCGGGTACGAGCAGTACTTC.

In the case of this clonotype: A single base separates this from a much larger clone, so it may be a read error. The rearrangement uses TRBV7-2 and TRBJ2-7, with D perhaps TRBD2 (7 bases). From germline, CDR1 is SGHTA and CDR2 FQGNSA. Trimming took 5 bases from V and 3 from J, leaving 20 bases between them. This CDR3 has 16 amino acids. CDR3 sequence reads: CASSLTRGGGLYEQYV. The CDR3 DNA follows: TGTGCCAGCAGCCTAACGAGGGGGGGCGGGCTCTACGAGCAGTACGTC.

This clonotype was picked up a small number of times. The V gene is TRBV7-9, the J gene TRBJ1-5, with 8 bases matching TRBD1. The length of the CDR3 is 14 residues. Germline V lookup: CDR1 SEHNR, CDR2 FQNEAQ (reference sequence). The ends lost 3 bases at V and 6 bases at J; junction bases unmatched: 4. The CDR3 loop is CASSLDREGQPQHF. DNA for the CDR3: TGTGCCAGCAGCTTGGACAGGGAAGGTCAGCCCCAGCATTTT.

This clonotype has at least ten counts. The chain recombines TRBV29-1 with TRBJ2-2; D might be TRBD1 (6 bases). V lost 4 bases, J lost 6 bases, and 6 bases lay in between. Germline assignment: CDR1 SQVTM and CDR2 ANQGSEA. The CDR3 is made up of 11 amino acids. The CDR3 DNA reads as TGCAGCGTTGGGGGGCCCGGGGAGCTGTTTTTT. Translated, it gives CSVGGPGELFF.

This clonotype was found many times. V and J are TRBV29-1 and TRBJ2-1, with a possible D match to TRBD2 (5 bases). Germline V gene lookup returns CDR1 SQVTM and CDR2 ANQGSEA. With 7 bases removed from V and 5 bases from J, the gap between germline ends came to 30 bases. The CDR3 is 18 amino acids. The CDR3 DNA sequence: TGCAGCGGCGGACCGCTGATGACTACCTATAACCCCCACAATGAGCAGTTCTTC. It specifies CSGGPLMTTYNPHNEQFF.

The sample holds many counts of this clonotype. The V gene is TRBV7-6, the J gene TRBJ2-7; the D call may be TRBD1 or TRBD2 (5 bases each). Per germline, CDR1 SGHVS and CDR2 FNYEAQ. The CDR3 covers 13 residues. Trimming pared 1 base from V and 6 bases from J, leaving 10 bases between. The CDR3 bases are TGTGCCAGCAGCTTAGGGGTGGGGACCGAGCAGTACGTC. This sequence encodes CASSLGVGTEQYV.

This clonotype was observed many times. The rearrangement joins TRBV20-1 to TRBJ2-2; D gene uncertain. V was cut by 6 bases and J by 5 bases, with 10 bases left in between. The CDR3 loop spans 12 amino acids. The germline V gene has CDR1 DFQATT and CDR2 SNEGSKA (reference sequence). In DNA form, the CDR3 reads TGCAGTGCCCCATCAGTTACCGGGGAGCTGTTTTTT. It encodes CSAPSVTGELFF.

The chain combines TRBV4-3 with TRBJ2-7; the match to TRBD1 covers 9 bases. The CDR3 runs to 13 residues. The J segment lost 6 bases and the V segment lost 2 bases, leaving 2 bases of the junction unmatched. Germline V gene lookup returns CDR1 LGHNA and CDR2 YSLEER. CDR3 in DNA: TGCGCCAGCAGCCAAATGACAGGGGGCGAGCAGTACTTC. Amino acids: CASSQMTGGEQYF.